The sequence of this T cell receptor (beta chain) was determined in a study of T cell responses to AZD1222 COVID-19 vaccine. Researchers grouped second doses given at about 4 or about 12 weeks into one pool. The V gene lost 2 bases and the J gene lost 8 bases, with 12 bases spanning the gap. The germline gives CDR1 MDHEN, CDR2 SYDVKM. The CDR3 extends over 13 amino acids. The table came from immunoSEQ multiplex PCR; TCRdb's copy has only in-frame clones and leaves some out. The sample lists roughly 120,000 clones, about 92% occurring once. Notes on the study in general: Most donors were white British, females outnumbered males, and clonal diversity was possibly underestimated.

A remark on this clone: Its antigen is as yet unknown.

The chain couples TRBV28 to TRBJ1-1; D is possibly TRBD1 (6 bases). The clonotype originates from an adult who received the AZD1222 COVID-19 vaccine. The sample in question was peripheral blood, obtained 28 days after the second AZD1222 dose. The CDR3 region has the DNA TGTGCCAGCAGTTTAGTATCCGGGACAGAAGCTTTCTTT. Translated: CASSLVSGTEAFF.